This T cell receptor (beta chain) stems from a study of T-cell reconstitution after alpha-beta-depleted transplantation in children. This clonotype was detected only a few times. Unique molecular identifiers were incorporated into the prepared TCRbeta library. TCRdb re-called the PCR reads with MiXCR, one entry per CDR3 protein. The profile shows fewer than 550,000 distinct CDR3 sequences, about an eighth of them singletons. The length of the CDR3 is 16 residues. The germline V and J ends were trimmed by 5 bases and 0 bases, with 17 bases remaining between them. Germline values: CDR1 DFQATT, CDR2 SNEGSKA (reference sequence).

The sample here was PBMCs, mostly from graft donor cells, taken 180 days after TCRalphabeta/CD19-depleted stem cell transplant. The sequence derives from a female patient aged 2-10 years who had a stem cell transplant for aplastic anemia, so the T cells may come from the graft donor. The rearrangement joins TRBV20-1 to TRBJ2-1, with D possibly matching TRBD2 (6 bases). The CDR3 is CSAWDSGGSSYNEQFF. The CDR3 bases are TGCAGTGCTTGGGACTCCGGAGGGAGCTCCTACAATGAGCAGTTCTTC.